A selection of T cell receptor beta chains follows, all from one sample in a study of blood T cell repertoires in COVID-19. Assay used: immunoSEQ multiplex PCR; TCRdb lists only in-frame clones, some missing. There are roughly 190,000 clones in the sample; 65% to 90% occur only once, and roughly 10% lies in the top ten. What was sequenced was PBMCs or T cells enriched from blood (not recorded which). The source of these receptors is a man aged 35 to 55 who had recovered from COVID-19. The CDR3 runs from the conserved cysteine through the conserved F or W. The order of the fields is J gene, clone size, V gene, D gene, CDR3 protein, CDR3 DNA. D genes are given only for firm matches. Not all rows give a size; the values are once, few, many and, for expanded clones, a class.

J gene: TRBJ1-2; clone size: -; V gene: TRBV7-9; D gene: -; CDR3 protein: CASSFPGHGYTF; CDR3 DNA: TGTGCCAGCAGCTTTCCAGGGCATGGCTACACCTTC
J gene: TRBJ1-3; clone size: -; V gene: TRBV2; D gene: -; CDR3 protein: CASRQGYGNTIYF; CDR3 DNA: TGTGCCAGCAGACAGGGATACGGAAACACCATATATTTT
J gene: TRBJ1-1; clone size: -; V gene: TRBV12-3/TRBV12-4; D gene: -; CDR3 protein: CASSTQTGEAFF; CDR3 DNA: TGTGCCAGCAGCACCCAGACGGGGGAAGCTTTCTTT
J gene: TRBJ1-6; clone size: -; V gene: TRBV30; D gene: TRBD1; CDR3 protein: CAWSALDRDSPLHF; CDR3 DNA: TGTGCCTGGAGTGCCCTAGACAGGGATTCACCCCTCCACTTT
J gene: TRBJ2-7; clone size: -; V gene: TRBV6-2/TRBV6-3; D gene: -; CDR3 protein: CASSYSWGSLRSESYEQYF; CDR3 DNA: TGTGCCAGCAGTTACTCTTGGGGCAGCCTAAGATCTGAATCCTACGAGCAGTACTTC
J gene: TRBJ2-7; clone size: many; V gene: TRBV21-1; D gene: -; CDR3 protein: CASFWTGPLGEQYF; CDR3 DNA: TGTGCCAGCTTCTGGACAGGGCCTTTGGGGGAGCAGTACTTC
J gene: TRBJ2-1; clone size: -; V gene: TRBV6-4; D gene: TRBD1; CDR3 protein: CATSQEFRGEQFF; CDR3 DNA: TGTGCCACCTCGCAAGAGTTCAGGGGGGAGCAGTTCTTC
J gene: TRBJ2-1; clone size: -; V gene: TRBV29-1; D gene: TRBD2; CDR3 protein: CSVEARLASNEQFF; CDR3 DNA: TGCAGCGTTGAAGCCCGACTAGCCTCCAATGAGCAGTTCTTC
J gene: TRBJ2-3; clone size: -; V gene: TRBV28; D gene: -; CDR3 protein: CASRLTGSYMTDTQYF; CDR3 DNA: TGTGCCAGCAGACTGACCGGGTCCTATATGACAGATACGCAGTATTTT
J gene: TRBJ2-3; clone size: -; V gene: TRBV4-1; D gene: -; CDR3 protein: CASSQGGRQDTDTQYF; CDR3 DNA: TGCGCCAGCAGCCAAGGTGGACGACAGGACACAGATACGCAGTATTTT
J gene: TRBJ2-6; clone size: -; V gene: TRBV19; D gene: TRBD1; CDR3 protein: CASSVITGGAASGANVLTF; CDR3 DNA: TGTGCCAGTAGTGTTATTACAGGGGGCGCCGCCTCTGGGGCCAACGTCCTGACTTTC
J gene: TRBJ2-1; clone size: -; V gene: TRBV5-6; D gene: TRBD2; CDR3 protein: CASSLGLAGDSYNEQFF; CDR3 DNA: TGTGCCAGCAGCTTGGGTCTAGCGGGAGACTCATACAATGAGCAGTTCTTC
J gene: TRBJ2-2; clone size: -; V gene: TRBV29-1; D gene: TRBD1; CDR3 protein: CSTRQGGSGELFF; CDR3 DNA: TGCAGCACCAGACAGGGGGGTAGCGGGGAGCTGTTTTTT
J gene: TRBJ1-1; clone size: -; V gene: TRBV6-5; D gene: -; CDR3 protein: CASSLNGGTWNTEAFF; CDR3 DNA: TGTGCCAGCAGTTTAAACGGAGGGACGTGGAACACTGAAGCTTTCTTT
J gene: TRBJ2-1; clone size: -; V gene: TRBV5-1; D gene: TRBD2; CDR3 protein: CASSLEGSGGNNEQFF; CDR3 DNA: TGCGCCAGCAGCTTGGAAGGTAGCGGGGGGAACAATGAGCAGTTCTTC
J gene: TRBJ1-1; clone size: many; V gene: TRBV5-1; D gene: -; CDR3 protein: CASSRDRIMNTEAFF; CDR3 DNA: TGCGCCAGCAGCCGCGACAGAATCATGAACACTGAAGCTTTCTTT
J gene: TRBJ1-5; clone size: few; V gene: TRBV28; D gene: TRBD1; CDR3 protein: CASSLTGGQPQHF; CDR3 DNA: TGTGCCAGCAGTCTGACAGGGGGACAGCCCCAGCATTTT
J gene: TRBJ1-1; clone size: -; V gene: TRBV19; D gene: -; CDR3 protein: CASSIGGGHPNTEAFF; CDR3 DNA: TGTGCCAGTAGTATAGGGGGCGGACACCCGAACACTGAAGCTTTCTTT
J gene: TRBJ1-1; clone size: -; V gene: TRBV27; D gene: -; CDR3 protein: CASLSQGKDSTEAFF; CDR3 DNA: TGTGCCAGCCTCTCACAGGGCAAGGACTCCACTGAAGCTTTCTTT
J gene: TRBJ1-2; clone size: -; V gene: TRBV18; D gene: -; CDR3 protein: CASSPSRDDNYGYTF; CDR3 DNA: TGTGCCAGCTCCCCATCCAGGGATGATAACTATGGCTACACCTTC
J gene: TRBJ1-4; clone size: -; V gene: TRBV7-9; D gene: TRBD1; CDR3 protein: CASSTWTGGLNEKLFF; CDR3 DNA: TGTGCCAGCAGCACCTGGACAGGGGGACTTAATGAAAAACTGTTTTTT
J gene: TRBJ1-2; clone size: few; V gene: TRBV6-4; D gene: -; CDR3 protein: CASKDSPLANYGYTF; CDR3 DNA: TGTGCCAGCAAGGACAGTCCATTAGCTAACTATGGCTACACCTTC
J gene: TRBJ1-1; clone size: -; V gene: TRBV5-4; D gene: -; CDR3 protein: CASSFVLGGTEAFF; CDR3 DNA: TGTGCCAGCAGCTTCGTGTTAGGGGGCACTGAAGCTTTCTTT
J gene: TRBJ1-2; clone size: -; V gene: TRBV5-1; D gene: TRBD1; CDR3 protein: CASSIGTDGYTF; CDR3 DNA: TGCGCCAGCAGCATCGGGACAGATGGCTACACCTTC
J gene: TRBJ2-1; clone size: -; V gene: TRBV2; D gene: -; CDR3 protein: CASSAQGSQFNEQFF; CDR3 DNA: TGTGCCAGCAGTGCCCAGGGGAGTCAGTTCAATGAGCAGTTCTTC
J gene: TRBJ1-1; clone size: -; V gene: TRBV4-3; D gene: TRBD1; CDR3 protein: CASSQLGTGGSEAFF; CDR3 DNA: TGCGCCAGCAGCCAACTCGGGACAGGGGGATCTGAAGCTTTCTTT
J gene: TRBJ2-2; clone size: -; V gene: TRBV3-1/TRBV3-2; D gene: -; CDR3 protein: CASSPRTQNTGELFF; CDR3 DNA: TGTGCCAGCAGCCCAAGGACTCAGAACACCGGGGAGCTGTTTTTT
J gene: TRBJ2-1; clone size: -; V gene: TRBV19; D gene: TRBD2; CDR3 protein: CASSPPSGPYNEQFF; CDR3 DNA: TGTGCCAGTAGTCCCCCTAGCGGGCCCTACAATGAGCAGTTCTTC